These 19 T cell receptor beta chains originate from one sample sequenced in a study of T cells in localized non-small cell lung cancer. TCRdb keeps only in-frame clones here, not all; method: immunoSEQ multiplex PCR. The repertoire holds tens of thousands of clones, approximately 80% seen once, with 7.8% in the top ten. Material: PBMCs, obtained before any cancer treatment. The origin of the receptors is a man aged 35-69 years with stage II lung adenocarcinoma.

The chain joins TRBV19 to TRBJ2-2; the D is unclear. The V end was cut by 10 bases, the J end by 6 bases, with 15 bases between. CDR1 is LNHDA and CDR2 is SQIVND in the germline V gene (reference sequence). This CDR3 comprises 13 residues. The CDR3 DNA reads as TGTGCCATAGGGTCACCCGACTCCGGGGAGCTGTTTTTT. Translated: CAIGSPDSGELFF. The full variable domain, in which reference TRBV19 and TRBJ2-2 provide the parts outside the CDR3, is DGGITQSPKYLFRKEGQNVTLSCEQNLNHDAMYWYRQDPGQGLRLIYYSQIVNDFQKGDIAEGYSVSREKKESFPLTVTSAQKNPTAFYLCAIGSPDSGELFFGEGSRLTVL.

The chain combines TRBV5-1 with TRBJ1-1; no definite D call. CDR1 and CDR2 from the germline V gene are SGHRS and YFSETQ. With 8 bases removed from V and 5 bases from J, the gap between germline ends came to 16 bases. This CDR3 is built from 13 residues. CDR3 coding DNA: TGCGCCAGTGGATACTTCGGAGGGACTGAAGCTTTCTTT. This translates into CASGYFGGTEAFF.

The chain employs TRBV18 and TRBJ2-2; a possible D gene is TRBD1 (6 bases). This CDR3 is built from 16 residues. The germline V gene has CDR1 KGHSH and CDR2 LQKENI. V gave up 0 bases and J gave up 5 bases, with 13 bases separating them. The CDR3 sequence: CASSPPGGQTTGELFF. The CDR3 DNA reads as TGTGCCAGCTCACCACCTGGCGGACAGACAACCGGGGAGCTGTTTTTT. Together with reference TRBV18 and TRBJ2-2, the CDR3 gives the full variable domain: NAGVMQNPRHLVRRRGQEARLRCSPMKGHSHVYWYRQLPEEGLKFMVYLQKENIIDESGMPKERFSAEFPKEGPSILRIQQVVRGDSAAYFCASSPPGGQTTGELFFGEGSRLTVL.

This chain connects TRBV7-9 to TRBJ2-7; D is possibly TRBD2 (5 bases). Trimming removed 5 bases at V and 2 bases at J, with 13 bases between. This CDR3 is built from 14 residues. Germline lookup yields CDR1 SEHNR and CDR2 FQNEAQ (reference sequence). CDR3 residues: CASSLDGVPYEQYF. DNA for the CDR3: TGTGCCAGCAGCCTGGACGGGGTGCCCTACGAGCAGTACTTC.

This sequence joins TRBV28 and TRBJ1-4, with D perhaps matching TRBD1 (5 bases). Looked up from germline, CDR1 is MDHEN and CDR2 is SYDVKM. V lost 5 bases and J lost 4, with 11 bases in between. This CDR3 region has 14 residues. DNA for the CDR3: TGTGCCAGCAGTCCGGGACGGATTAATGAAAAACTGTTTTTT. Its protein is CASSPGRINEKLFF.

On this clone itself: Other DNA sequences in the sample encode the same CDR3. The CDR3 DNA sequence: TGTGCCAGCTCACCACAGTGGGGCTCTGGAAACACCATATATTTT. The encoded protein is CASSPQWGSGNTIYF. The gene calls are TRBV18 and TRBJ1-3, with D uncertain. Per the germline V gene, CDR1 is KGHSH and CDR2 is LQKENI. V gave up 1 base and J gave up 0 bases, with 7 bases separating them. This CDR3 contains 15 residues.

The V call is TRBV6-5, the J call TRBJ2-7; D may match TRBD1 or TRBD2 (6 bases each). This CDR3 has 13 amino acids. V was shortened by 7 bases and J by 3 bases, with 13 bases between the two germline ends. The germline V gene encodes CDR1 MNHEY and CDR2 SVGAGI. The CDR3 sequence is CASTRGAGYEQYF. The CDR3 nucleotides read TGTGCCAGCACGAGGGGGGCTGGCTACGAGCAGTACTTC.

This sequence joins TRBV7-3 and TRBJ2-1; tentatively, D is TRBD1 (6 bases). The CDR3 loop spans 14 amino acids. Germline CDR1 is SGHTA and CDR2 is FQGTGA. Trimming took 2 bases from V and 9 from J, leaving 14 bases between them. The CDR3 loop is CASSLLSQGGEQFF. The CDR3 region has the DNA TGTGCCAGCAGCTTATTATCTCAAGGGGGTGAGCAGTTCTTC.

This sequence joins TRBV30 and TRBJ1-2; D gene unclear. The germline gives CDR1 GTSNPN, CDR2 SVGIG (reference sequence). This CDR3 has 14 residues. Trimming left V 1 base short and J 2 bases short, with 11 bases between. In DNA, the CDR3 is TGTGCCTGGAGTGCTCAGGCCCAGAACTATGGCTACACCTTC. The encoded protein is CAWSAQAQNYGYTF.

Within the sample, this clone is medium-sized. V is TRBV2 and J is TRBJ2-7; D gene unclear. The CDR3 totals 11 residues. The V end lost 7 bases, the J end lost 2 bases, and 6 bases lay between the germline ends. From germline, CDR1 is SNHLY and CDR2 FYNNEI. CDR3 nucleotide sequence: TGTGCCAGCACTCGTACCTACGAGCAGTACTTC. Amino acids: CASTRTYEQYF.

The chain couples TRBV11-3 to TRBJ1-2, with no clear D. CDR3 length: 20 residues. Germline V lookup: CDR1 SGHNT, CDR2 YENEEA. V lost 4 bases, J lost 1 base, and 28 bases lay in between. CDR3 sequence reads: CASSSLYPALEQEYNYGYTF. DNA for the CDR3: TGTGCCAGCAGCTCCCTTTACCCCGCGTTGGAGCAGGAATATAACTATGGCTACACCTTC.

J is TRBJ2-3 and V is TRBV7-9; 9 nucleotides match TRBD1. J was trimmed by 1 base and V by 6 bases; bases with no gene match: 11. Per germline, CDR1 SEHNR and CDR2 FQNEAQ (reference sequence). The CDR3 totals 17 residues. DNA for the CDR3: TGTGCCAGCAGATCCAAGGAGGGACAGGGCCGCACAGATACGCAGTATTTT. It specifies CASRSKEGQGRTDTQYF. The full variable domain, completed using reference TRBV7-9 and TRBJ2-3, is DTGVSQNPRHKITKRGQNVTFRCDPISEHNRLYWYRQTLGQGPEFLTYFQNEAQLEKSRLLSDRFSAERPKGSFSTLEIQRTEQGDSAMYLCASRSKEGQGRTDTQYFGPGTRLTVL.

The chain is built from TRBV5-6 and TRBJ1-5, with D hard to call. The CDR3 runs to 15 residues. The germline V gene has CDR1 SGHDT and CDR2 YYEEEE. V dropped 1 base and J dropped 6 bases, with 14 bases sitting between them. CDR3 DNA sequence: TGTGCCAGCAGCTTGAGGGCAGGCCTCACTCAGCCCCAGCATTTT. It encodes CASSLRAGLTQPQHF. The variable domain in full, with the rest retrieved from reference TRBV5-6 and TRBJ1-5, is DAGVTQSPTHLIKTRGQQVTLRCSPKSGHDTVSWYQQALGQGPQFIFQYYEEEERQRGNFPDRFSGHQFPNYSSELNVNALLLGDSALYLCASSLRAGLTQPQHFGDGTRLSIL.

This chain links TRBV7-3 with TRBJ2-1, with TRBD2 matching over 9 bases. V gave up 4 bases and J gave up 8 bases; unmatched junction bases: 9. There are 15 residues in the CDR3. The germline V gene has CDR1 SGHTA and CDR2 FQGTGA. In DNA, the CDR3 is TGTGCCAGCAGCTCGACAGGCCTAGCGGGATATGAGCAGTTCTTC. Translation: CASSSTGLAGYEQFF.

This chain uses TRBV4-1 with TRBJ1-1, with D tentatively TRBD1 (6 bases). The CDR3 has 15 amino acids. CDR1 and CDR2 from the germline V gene are MGHRA and YSYEKL. The V gene lost 1 base and the J gene lost 5 bases, with 14 bases spanning the gap. This CDR3 reads CASSQAGQGRTEAFF. CDR3 DNA sequence: TGCGCCAGCAGCCAAGCGGGGCAGGGGAGGACTGAAGCTTTCTTT.

The chain uses TRBV2 and TRBJ2-2; D not certain. The CDR3 is 13 residues long. V lost 3 bases to trimming and J lost 6 bases, with 8 bases between them. Germline V gene data show CDR1 as SNHLY and CDR2 as FYNNEI. The CDR3 region is CASSDGLAGELFF. CDR3 DNA: TGTGCCAGCAGTGATGGTCTAGCCGGGGAGCTGTTTTTT.

This chain connects TRBV29-1 to TRBJ2-1; D not certain. The CDR3 runs 13 residues. Germline V gene sequence: CDR1 SQVTM, CDR2 ANQGSEA. V was pared by 0 bases and J by 7 bases, with 10 bases between. CDR3 DNA: TGCAGCGTTGAAGAGGTAGTTCGGAATGAGCAGTTCTTC. Translated: CSVEEVVRNEQFF.

The rearrangement joins TRBV4-1 to TRBJ1-1; tentative D call: TRBD1 (6 bases). The CDR3 runs 19 residues. Trimming cost V 3 bases and J 3 bases, with 26 bases left between them. The germline V gene encodes CDR1 MGHRA and CDR2 YSYEKL. The CDR3 DNA reads as TGCGCCAGCAGCCACTCATTAACCTTTATCAGGGGTAGGGACACTGAAGCTTTCTTT. Its translation is CASSHSLTFIRGRDTEAFF.

V usage is TRBV2 and J usage is TRBJ2-5; D perhaps matches TRBD2 (6 bases). The CDR3 extends over 13 amino acids. Germline V lookup: CDR1 SNHLY, CDR2 FYNNEI. The V and J ends lost 8 bases and 5 bases respectively, with 15 bases between them. The CDR3 here is CASRPSGAETQYF. In DNA, the CDR3 is TGTGCCAGCCGTCCTTCGGGAGCGGAGACCCAGTACTTC.